The 15 T cell receptor beta chains given below trace back to one sample, sequenced in a study of patients and donors after allogeneic stem cell transplantation. Via MiXCR, TCRdb re-called the RT-PCR reads, giving one row per CDR3 protein. The table shows more than 850,000 distinct CDR3 sequences, with roughly 18% occurring only once. The sequencing input was blood, either unsorted or a sorted T cell fraction (not recorded which). The receptor set was obtained from a human donor who was either an allogeneic HSCT recipient or a stem cell or donor lymphocyte infusion donor (not recorded which). It is not recorded whose cells these are; they may come from a transplant donor.

This clonotype was recorded at least ten times. The chain recombines TRBV12-3 or TRBV12-4 with TRBJ2-7; 7 bases map to TRBD1. This CDR3 has 15 residues. The V segment lost 6 bases and the J segment 1 base; nucleotides outside the gene matches: 9. Here the CDR3 DNA reads TGTGCCAGCAGCCCGGGACAGCTACCTTCCTACGAGCAGTACTTC. It translates to CASSPGQLPSYEQYF.

This rearrangement joins TRBV19 to TRBJ2-3; TRBD2 agrees at 7 bases. The CDR3 spans 13 residues. The V gene end was trimmed by 6 bases and the J gene end by 4 bases; junction bases not matched to a gene: 4. Germline V gene lookup returns CDR1 LNHDA and CDR2 SQIVND (reference sequence). CDR3 DNA sequence: TGTGCCAGTAGGGGAGGGGTGGCAGATACGCAGTATTTT. Its protein is CASRGGVADTQYF.

This clonotype was observed at least ten times. The chain joins TRBV29-1 to TRBJ2-7; D is possibly TRBD1 (5 bases). Per the germline V gene, CDR1 is SQVTM and CDR2 is ANQGSEA. This CDR3 contains 11 residues. V lost 6 bases, J lost 4 bases, and 10 bases lay in between. The CDR3 reads CSVRDKYEQYF. The CDR3 DNA sequence: TGCAGCGTCAGGGATAAGTACGAGCAGTACTTC.

This chain uses TRBV24-1 with TRBJ2-3; 8 bases map to TRBD1. J was trimmed by 4 bases and V by 4 bases; bases with no gene match: 9. The CDR3 has 16 residues. Germline V gene lookup returns CDR1 KGHDR and CDR2 SFDVKD. CDR3 sequence reads: CATSDRTGSGPDTQYF. CDR3 DNA sequence: TGTGCCACCAGTGACCGGACAGGGAGCGGCCCAGATACGCAGTATTTT.

This clonotype has just a few counts. This chain joins TRBV7-9 and TRBJ2-3; TRBD2 matches at 11 bases. CDR1 is SEHNR, CDR2 FQNEAQ, per germline (reference sequence). This CDR3 comprises 15 residues. The J segment lost 6 bases and the V segment lost 5 bases, leaving 7 bases of the junction unmatched. CDR3 in DNA: TGTGCCAGCAGCCCACTAGCGGGAGTAGAGGATACGCAGTATTTT. This sequence encodes CASSPLAGVEDTQYF.

The V call is TRBV29-1, the J call TRBJ2-3, with D possibly TRBD2 on 6 matching bases. Germline values: CDR1 SQVTM, CDR2 ANQGSEA. The CDR3 is 13 residues long. CDR3 nucleotide sequence: TGCGGGGTCGGGCGGGGTGGCACAGATACGCAGTATTTT. This gives the protein CGVGRGGTDTQYF.

This clonotype was seen a few times. The chain employs TRBV12-3 or TRBV12-4 and TRBJ2-7, with 7 bases fitting TRBD2. J was trimmed by 2 bases and V by 4 bases; bases with no gene match: 8. The CDR3 is 15 amino acids. CDR3 DNA sequence: TGTGCCAGCAGTTCTCGGCTAGCGGCCCCCTACGAGCAGTACTTC. The encoded protein is CASSSRLAAPYEQYF.

This chain joins TRBV24-1 and TRBJ1-1; 7 bases line up with TRBD1. CDR1 KGHDR and CDR2 SFDVKD come from the germline V gene. This CDR3 is built from 15 residues. Germline trimming cut 4 bases from V and 10 bases from J; bases unmatched to any gene: 14. This CDR3 reads CATSEPGTEVEGAFF. CDR3 sequence (DNA): TGTGCCACCAGTGAGCCCGGGACAGAGGTCGAGGGAGCTTTCTTT.

The V gene is TRBV12-3 or TRBV12-4, the J gene TRBJ1-6, with D unresolved. This CDR3 region has 13 residues. Deletions cut 4 bases from V and 10 bases from J, with 11 bases between. In DNA form, the CDR3 reads TGTGCCAGCAGTTCAGCGGGTTTGTCACCCCTCCACTTT. Its translation is CASSSAGLSPLHF.

The chain is built from TRBV20-1 and TRBJ2-1; D is uncertain. The CDR3 extends over 13 amino acids. The germline CDR1 and CDR2 sequences are DFQATT and SNEGSKA (reference sequence). V dropped 3 bases and J dropped 0 bases, with 6 bases sitting between them. The CDR3 DNA reads TGCAGTGCTAGTCCGAGCTCCTACAATGAGCAGTTCTTC. Protein sequence: CSASPSSYNEQFF.

This clonotype was detected a few times. The chain has TRBV6-1 and TRBJ2-7; D unclear. Germline-derived CDR1 and CDR2 are MNHNS and SASEGT. The CDR3 is 15 residues long. Trimming removed 5 bases at V and 0 bases at J, with 14 bases between. CDR3 nucleotides: TGTGCCAGCAGTCAGCGCTCCTACAGCTCCTACGAGCAGTACTTC. This sequence encodes CASSQRSYSSYEQYF.

The sample holds a few counts of this clonotype. The chain recombines TRBV6-1 with TRBJ1-2; 8 bases map to TRBD1. Germline CDR1 and CDR2: MNHNS and SASEGT. V was clipped by 6 bases and J by 7 bases; unmatched bases: 13. The CDR3 is made up of 15 amino acids. CDR3 residues: CASRQSATGAGGYTF. CDR3 DNA: TGTGCCAGCAGGCAAAGCGCGACAGGGGCCGGTGGCTACACCTTC.

This clonotype has more than one count but fewer than ten. V and J are TRBV4-1 and TRBJ1-1; the D gene is possibly TRBD1 (5 bases). The CDR3 length is 15 residues. Trimming took off 0 bases at V and 5 bases at J, with 13 bases between the two ends. Germline assignment: CDR1 MGHRA and CDR2 YSYEKL. CDR3 loop: CASSQEVGRVTEAFF. In DNA form, the CDR3 reads TGCGCCAGCAGCCAAGAGGTGGGACGGGTGACTGAAGCTTTCTTT.

This clonotype was picked up a small number of times. The V and J genes are TRBV7-3 and TRBJ2-3; TRBD2 agrees at 8 bases. CDR1 is SGHTA, CDR2 FQGTGA, per germline. This CDR3 contains 16 residues. V trimming: 1 base; J trimming: 4 bases; junction bases outside the gene matches: 7. This CDR3 reads CASSLMTGGVADTQYF. The CDR3 DNA is TGTGCCAGCAGCTTAATGACCGGGGGGGTCGCAGATACGCAGTATTTT.

J is TRBJ2-6 and V is TRBV6-2 or TRBV6-3, with TRBD2 identical over 10 bases. With 2 bases clipped from V and 0 bases from J, the junction kept 10 bases outside the gene matches. The germline CDR1 and CDR2 sequences are MNHEY and SVGEGT. This CDR3 is 20 amino acids long. Written as DNA, the CDR3 is TGTGCCAGCAGTTACACTAAGCGGGGGGGCCTTCTCTCTGGGGCCAACGTCCTGACTTTC. This sequence encodes CASSYTKRGGLLSGANVLTF.